These 27 T cell receptor beta chains came from one sample sequenced in a study of early T cells in non-severe SARS-CoV-2 infection. Using its own MiXCR run on the 5' RACE reads, TCRdb lists one record per CDR3 protein. The repertoire holds roughly 69,000 distinct CDR3 sequences, with 8.8% as singletons. This material consisted of whole blood, taken at baseline. All receptors come from an adult who was a healthcare worker with PCR-confirmed SARS-CoV-2 infection or an uninfected control (not recorded which).

There are a few counts of this clonotype. V usage is TRBV29-1 and J usage is TRBJ2-7, with D perhaps TRBD1 (6 bases). The CDR3 spans 19 residues. V dropped 3 bases and J dropped 1 base, with 28 bases sitting between them. The germline gives CDR1 SQVTM, CDR2 ANQGSEA. DNA of the CDR3: TGCAGCGTTGATACTATAAGAGGGGACACCCAATGGGGATCCTACGAGCAGTACTTC. Translating it yields CSVDTIRGDTQWGSYEQYF.

This sequence joins TRBV27 and TRBJ2-7; D may be TRBD1 (7 bases). This CDR3 has 15 residues. Germline V gene sequence: CDR1 MNHEY, CDR2 SMNVEV (reference sequence). Trimming left V 6 bases short and J 2 bases short, with 17 bases between. The CDR3 bases are TGTGCCAGCAGGGCTTGGGGGGACAGTACCTACGAGCAGTACTTC. Protein: CASRAWGDSTYEQYF.

Ten or more counts support this clonotype. The J gene is TRBJ2-7, the V gene TRBV11-2, with D perhaps matching TRBD1 or TRBD2 (5 bases each). The CDR3 covers 18 residues. V was cut by 1 base and J by 1 base, with 20 bases left in between. Germline CDR1 is SGHAT and CDR2 is FQNNGV. The CDR3 loop is CASSLGVWDRQTSYEQYF. CDR3 in DNA: TGTGCCAGCAGCTTAGGGGTCTGGGACCGACAGACATCCTACGAGCAGTACTTC.

This clonotype has a count of ten or more. This chain connects TRBV7-9 to TRBJ1-1, with no clear D. This CDR3 contains 14 residues. Germline lookup yields CDR1 SEHNR and CDR2 FQNEAQ (reference sequence). Deletions cut 2 bases from V and 6 bases from J, with 13 bases between. The CDR3 protein is CASSLPGETPEAFF. The CDR3 DNA reads as TGTGCCAGCAGCTTACCGGGTGAGACCCCTGAAGCTTTCTTT. Filled out from reference TRBV7-9 and TRBJ1-1, the complete variable domain reads DTGVSQNPRHKITKRGQNVTFRCDPISEHNRLYWYRQTLGQGPEFLTYFQNEAQLEKSRLLSDRFSAERPKGSFSTLEIQRTEQGDSAMYLCASSLPGETPEAFFGQGTRLTVV.

This clonotype has a count of ten or more. The J gene is TRBJ2-1, the V gene TRBV7-3, with 7 bases that match TRBD2. The length of the CDR3 is 13 residues. V was pared by 6 bases and J by 9 bases, with 8 bases of the junction left unmatched. Germline lookup yields CDR1 SGHTA and CDR2 FQGTGA. The CDR3 region is CASSWEREGEQFF. The DNA of the CDR3 is TGTGCCAGCAGTTGGGAGAGGGAGGGTGAGCAGTTCTTC.

The rearrangement uses TRBV20-1 and TRBJ1-5, with TRBD1 matching 8 bases. The CDR3 contains 12 residues. CDR1 DFQATT and CDR2 SNEGSKA come from the germline V gene (reference sequence). V lost 7 bases and J lost 1; bases outside the gene matches: 0. This chain's CDR3 is CSGQGSNQPQHF. Written as DNA, the CDR3 is TGCAGTGGACAGGGGAGCAATCAGCCCCAGCATTTT.

This clonotype was counted ten times or more. The rearrangement uses TRBV20-1 and TRBJ2-7; D might be TRBD1 (5 bases). The CDR3 totals 14 residues. Per the germline V gene, CDR1 is DFQATT and CDR2 is SNEGSKA (reference sequence). Deletions cut 0 bases from V and 2 bases from J, with 11 bases between. CDR3 sequence (DNA): TGCAGTGCTAGAGATGTCAGGGTGACCTACGAGCAGTACTTC. It specifies CSARDVRVTYEQYF.

The sample holds many counts of this clonotype. The V gene is TRBV29-1, the J gene TRBJ2-7, with TRBD1 as a possible D gene (5 bases). The germline V and J ends were trimmed by 7 bases and 6 bases, with 16 bases remaining between them. Germline loops: CDR1 SQVTM, CDR2 ANQGSEA. This CDR3 spans 12 amino acids. The chain's CDR3 is CSASTELSEQYF. CDR3 nucleotide sequence: TGCAGCGCTTCGACAGAGCTGAGCGAGCAGTACTTC.

The genes are TRBV20-1 and TRBJ2-7, with 8 bases aligning to TRBD1. Germline V gives CDR1 DFQATT, CDR2 SNEGSKA (reference sequence). The V segment lost 2 bases and the J segment 0 bases; nucleotides outside the gene matches: 3. The CDR3 loop spans 14 amino acids. The CDR3 region has the DNA TGCAGTGCTAGACCCGGGACAGGCTCCTACGAGCAGTACTTC. This sequence encodes CSARPGTGSYEQYF.

This clonotype was observed a handful of times. The CDR3 is CASSFYSSREQFF. CDR3 DNA sequence: TGTGCCAGCAGCTTTTATTCCAGTCGTGAGCAGTTCTTC. The chain combines TRBV5-6 with TRBJ2-1; D call uncertain. Germline assignment: CDR1 SGHDT and CDR2 YYEEEE. V was trimmed by 2 bases and J by 9 bases, leaving 12 bases between them. The CDR3 sequence is 13 residues long.

The chain is built from TRBV3-1 and TRBJ2-5; D is ambiguous. CDR3 length: 14 amino acids. Germline loops: CDR1 LGHDT, CDR2 YNNKEL (reference sequence). V was clipped by 3 bases and J by 0 bases, with 8 bases between them. The CDR3 loop is CASSQRNYQETQYF. The CDR3 coding sequence is TGTGCCAGCAGCCAGCGCAACTACCAAGAGACCCAGTACTTC.

The chain combines TRBV5-1 with TRBJ2-7; D not certain. This CDR3 contains 15 residues. Trimming took off 4 bases at V and 2 bases at J, with 16 bases between the two ends. Germline V gene data show CDR1 as SGHRS and CDR2 as YFSETQ. The CDR3 DNA sequence: TGCGCCAGCAGCCTGAACCAAGGACCTACCTACGAGCAGTACTTC. As protein: CASSLNQGPTYEQYF.

This clonotype appeared many times. The chain links TRBV10-3 to TRBJ2-5, with D uncertain. Trimming cost V 4 bases and J 2 bases, with 8 bases left between them. The CDR3 is 13 residues long. Germline CDR1 is ENHRY and CDR2 is SYGVKD. The DNA for the CDR3 is TGTGCCATCAGTGGCACGACACAAGAGACCCAGTACTTC. Translation gives CAISGTTQETQYF.

V is TRBV5-1 and J is TRBJ2-5; 8 nucleotides align to TRBD1. Germline V gene sequence: CDR1 SGHRS, CDR2 YFSETQ. J was trimmed by 5 bases and V by 8 bases; bases with no gene match: 8. CDR3 length: 13 residues. As DNA, the CDR3 is TGCGCCAGTAGACAGGGGCTTCAGGAGACCCAGTACTTC. Translated: CASRQGLQETQYF.

J is TRBJ1-6 and V is TRBV2; possible D gene TRBD1, 5 bases. The CDR3 is 13 amino acids. V was shortened by 9 bases and J by 4 bases, with 10 bases between the two germline ends. CDR1 is SNHLY, CDR2 FYNNEI, per germline. The CDR3 reads CASVTDYNSPLHF. The CDR3 DNA follows: TGTGCCAGTGTGACAGATTATAATTCACCCCTCCACTTT.

In its sample, this clonotype was seen many times. CDR3 protein: CAGGKSYNEQFF. Written as DNA, the CDR3 is TGTGCCGGCGGGAAGTCCTACAATGAGCAGTTCTTC. This sequence joins TRBV7-9 and TRBJ2-1, with TRBD2 as a possible D gene (6 bases). V dropped 11 bases and J dropped 1 base, with 9 bases sitting between them. CDR1 SEHNR and CDR2 FQNEAQ come from the germline V gene (reference sequence). The CDR3 contains 12 residues.

The V call is TRBV7-9, the J call TRBJ1-2, with a weak D call TRBD1 (5 bases). Trimming shortened V by 5 bases and J by 8 bases, and 15 bases separated the two germline ends. The CDR3 totals 13 residues. Per germline, CDR1 SEHNR and CDR2 FQNEAQ (reference sequence). The CDR3 sequence: CASSQAQGDGYTF. The CDR3 coding sequence is TGTGCCAGCAGCCAAGCTCAGGGCGACGGCTACACCTTC.

The chain employs TRBV6-2 or TRBV6-3 and TRBJ2-3; D unclear. Germline CDR1 MNHEY, CDR2 SVGEGT. The germline V and J ends were trimmed by 0 bases and 10 bases, with 11 bases remaining between them. The CDR3 runs 13 residues. The CDR3 coding sequence is TGTGCCAGCAGTTACTCATCCCACGCTGCGCAGTATTTT. Residues: CASSYSSHAAQYF.

V usage is TRBV12-3 or TRBV12-4 and J usage is TRBJ1-5; D is ambiguous. The CDR3 contains 13 residues. The V and J ends lost 10 bases and 2 bases respectively, with 12 bases between them. The CDR3, as DNA: TGTGCCACGAGTAGCGGGGGCAATCAGCCCCAGCATTTT. It specifies CATSSGGNQPQHF.

In its sample, this clonotype was seen many times. This chain joins TRBV11-3 and TRBJ2-3, with unresolved D. Looked up from germline, CDR1 is SGHNT and CDR2 is YENEEA. The CDR3 sequence is 13 residues long. Trimming removed 3 bases at V and 1 base at J, with 5 bases between. In DNA, the CDR3 is TGTGCCAGCAGCTTTCGGGGCACAGATACGCAGTATTTT. Its translation: CASSFRGTDTQYF. The full variable domain, completed using reference TRBV11-3 and TRBJ2-3, is EAGVVQSPRYKIIEKKQPVAFWCNPISGHNTLYWYLQNLGQGPELLIRYENEEAVDDSQLPKDRFSAERLKGVDSTLKIQPAELGDSAVYLCASSFRGTDTQYFGPGTRLTVL.

At least ten counts were recorded for this clonotype. This chain links TRBV7-2 with TRBJ2-2, with TRBD2 identical over 11 bases. This CDR3 spans 17 amino acids. With V trimmed by 0 bases and J by 7 bases, 7 bases remained unmatched. From germline, CDR1 is SGHTA and CDR2 FQGNSA. CDR3 region: CASSLAASGRWNGELFF. The CDR3 DNA is TGTGCCAGCAGCTTAGCGGCTAGCGGGAGGTGGAACGGGGAGCTGTTTTTT.

This clonotype was detected a few times. This chain links TRBV10-3 with TRBJ1-6; maybe TRBD1 (5 bases). This CDR3 is built from 15 residues. Trimming stripped 0 bases from V and 6 bases from J, with 9 bases between. Per germline, CDR1 ENHRY and CDR2 SYGVKD. The CDR3 DNA sequence: TGTGCCATCAGTGAGTCCGGGGGTTTTAATTCACCCCTCCACTTT. Encoded protein: CAISESGGFNSPLHF.

Ten or more counts support this clonotype. The chain carries TRBV5-1 and TRBJ1-2, with 7 nucleotides matching TRBD1. J gave up 5 bases and V 3 bases, and 7 bases lay outside the gene matches. This CDR3 spans 14 amino acids. In germline, CDR1 is SGHRS, CDR2 YFSETQ. CDR3 in DNA: TGCGCCAGCAGCTATGCCGGGACAGCTTATGGCTACACCTTC. This codes for CASSYAGTAYGYTF.

This clonotype has just a few counts. The genes are TRBV30 and TRBJ2-4; 8 bases align to TRBD2. Trimming took 1 base from V and 6 from J; bases not matched to a gene: 2. Germline V CDR1 and CDR2: GTSNPN, SVGIG (reference sequence). The CDR3 is 13 residues long. The CDR3 region is CAWSGLAPNIQYF. The CDR3 coding sequence is TGTGCCTGGAGTGGACTAGCGCCAAACATTCAGTACTTC.

The rearrangement links TRBV20-1 to TRBJ1-1; tentatively, D is TRBD1 (5 bases). The CDR3 consists of 13 residues. The V end lost 5 bases, the J end lost 3 bases, and 13 bases lay between the germline ends. Germline V gene data show CDR1 as DFQATT and CDR2 as SNEGSKA (reference sequence). CDR3 residues: CSARGTADTEAFF. The CDR3 DNA follows: TGCAGTGCTCGGGGCACGGCGGACACTGAAGCTTTCTTT.

This clonotype has a handful of counts. The chain joins TRBV20-1 to TRBJ2-7; tentatively, D is TRBD2 (6 bases). V gave up 5 bases and J gave up 4 bases, with 9 bases separating them. The CDR3 has 11 residues. Looked up from germline, CDR1 is DFQATT and CDR2 is SNEGSKA (reference sequence). The CDR3 region has the DNA TGCAGTGCTGGGGACTTTTACGAGCAGTACTTC. Translating it yields CSAGDFYEQYF.

The J gene is TRBJ2-1, the V gene TRBV7-6; TRBD1 matches at 7 bases. Per germline, CDR1 SGHVS and CDR2 FNYEAQ. V was clipped by 4 bases and J by 2 bases; unmatched bases: 8. The CDR3 loop spans 16 amino acids. The CDR3 region has the DNA TGTGCCAGCAGCTCGATGACAGGGAGCGCCTACAATGAGCAGTTCTTC. Its translation: CASSSMTGSAYNEQFF.